In its sample, the clone carrying this TCR beta chain was seen a few times. As yet, its antigen is unknown. The data stem from a study of beta chain features in type 1 diabetes. The study, taken as a whole, reports: Type 1 diabetes patients showed a moderate but significant shortening of TCRB CDR3s in all four CD4+ subsets. Overrepresentation of cells with high TCR expression could result from cDNA sequencing. More deletions and fewer insertions at VDJ junctions were found in patients with type 1 diabetes.

The investigators reverse transcribed all of the isolated RNA, so they sequenced expressed TCRB transcripts. Sequenced naive, central memory and regulatory T cell samples produced an average of about 3.9 million reads. Clones were read by immunoSEQ multiplex PCR, and TCRdb kept only the in-frame ones, dropping some. The sample lists over 200,000 clones, approximately 10% occurring once. Sequencing input: naive CD4+ T cells from blood. The TCR was taken from a man between 25 and 39 years old with type 1 diabetes.

In nucleotides, the CDR3 is TGTGCCAGCAGTTTTTCAGGGATCGCAGCAAATCAGCCCCAGCATTTT. It codes for CASSFSGIAANQPQHF. The chain couples TRBV27 to TRBJ1-5; the D gene is possibly TRBD1 (5 bases). Looked up from germline, CDR1 is MNHEY and CDR2 is SMNVEV (reference sequence). The CDR3 contains 16 residues. Between the trimmed V and J ends, which lost 3 bases and 4 bases, there was a span of 16 bases.